This T cell receptor (beta chain) is from a study of blood T cells in healthy people across ages. On this clonotype: Its antigen is as yet unknown.

Then a second PCR, running roughly 7 to 11 cycles, was carried out with a sample-barcoded 5' primer and a J-beta primer mix. Tags on each cDNA molecule came from a template-switch adaptor with 12 random nucleotides. In TCRdb, the 5' RACE reads were re-called with MiXCR into one record per CDR3 protein. The data contain some 780,000 distinct CDR3 sequences, around three fifths of them seen just once; the ten biggest clones take up 20% to 30%. Study conclusions and caveats: Expanded clonotype changes were possibly confounded by unknown donor CMV status. The lack of PBMC sorting stopped any conclusive naive versus antigen-experienced comparison. Roughly linear declines in TCR beta diversity per million T cells occurred with age.

There are 16 residues in the CDR3. Trimming left V 6 bases short and J 0 bases short, with 18 bases between. The germline V gene has CDR1 SGHRS and CDR2 YFSETQ. This rearrangement joins TRBV5-1 to TRBJ1-1; a weak D match, TRBD1 (6 bases). The sample taken for sequencing was blood. This TCR was recovered from a man in his forties in good health. CDR3 amino acids: CASKDTGRGLNTEAFF. As DNA, the CDR3 is TGCGCCAGCAAAGACACAGGGAGAGGCTTGAACACTGAAGCTTTCTTT.